The rows below give T cell receptor beta chains drawn from one sample of a study of T-cell reconstitution after alpha-beta-depleted transplantation in children. TCRdb independently ran MiXCR on the PCR reads; one entry per CDR3 protein. The repertoire consists of approximately 130,000 distinct CDR3 sequences, with about 9.9% occurring once and the leading ten covering 24%. This specimen consisted of PBMCs, mostly from graft donor cells, obtained 180 days after TCRalphabeta/CD19-depleted stem cell transplant. Receptor source: a girl younger than two who had a stem cell transplant for combined immunodeficiency, so the T cells may come from the graft donor. CDR3s include the opening cysteine and the closing phenylalanine or tryptophan. The order of the fields is CDR3 length, J gene, clone size, V gene, D gene, CDR3 protein, CDR3 DNA. The D gene is left open where the match is weak. Size is omitted from some rows. Given values are once, few, many or a class for expanded clones.

len: 15
j_gene: TRBJ2-7
abundance: many
v_gene: TRBV7-2
d_gene: NA
CDR3aa: CASSLSRGMWDEQYF
CDR3nt: TGTGCCAGCAGCTTGTCTCGGGGCATGTGGGACGAGCAGTACTTC

len: 16
j_gene: TRBJ2-3
abundance: once
v_gene: TRBV20-1
d_gene: NA
CDR3aa: CCARDSSRASTDTQYF
CDR3nt: TGCTGCGCTAGAGATTCCTCCCGGGCTAGCACAGATACGCAGTATTTT

len: 15
j_gene: TRBJ2-2
abundance: few
v_gene: TRBV19
d_gene: NA
CDR3aa: CASRSGVVGVGELFF
CDR3nt: TGTGCCAGTAGATCGGGGGTAGTCGGGGTCGGGGAGCTGTTTTTT

len: 14
j_gene: TRBJ1-3
abundance: few
v_gene: TRBV20-1
d_gene: TRBD1
CDR3aa: CSAGTGASGNTIYF
CDR3nt: TGCAGTGCCGGGACAGGCGCCTCTGGAAACACCATATATTTT

len: 13
j_gene: TRBJ2-5
abundance: few
v_gene: TRBV10-3
d_gene: TRBD1
CDR3aa: CAISQTGEETQYF
CDR3nt: TGTGCCATCTCCCAGACAGGGGAGGAGACCCAGTACTTC

len: 15
j_gene: TRBJ2-3
abundance: few
v_gene: TRBV7-2
d_gene: NA
CDR3aa: CASSLAGVVTDTQYF
CDR3nt: TGTGCCAGCAGCTTAGCGGGGGTGGTCACAGATACGCAGTATTTT

len: 15
j_gene: TRBJ2-3
abundance: few
v_gene: TRBV10-3
d_gene: TRBD1
CDR3aa: CAMGPGTGGSDTQYF
CDR3nt: TGTGCCATGGGACCCGGGACAGGGGGCTCAGATACGCAGTATTTT

len: 13
j_gene: TRBJ2-3
abundance: few
v_gene: TRBV24-1
d_gene: NA
CDR3aa: CATSDLRGYTQYF
CDR3nt: TGTGCCACCAGTGATCTCCGGGGATATACGCAGTATTTT

len: 13
j_gene: TRBJ1-2
abundance: NA
v_gene: TRBV6-1
d_gene: NA
CDR3aa: CASSELGNYGYTF
CDR3nt: TGTGCCAGCAGTGAACTGGGGAACTATGGCTACACCTTC

len: 12
j_gene: TRBJ2-1
abundance: NA
v_gene: TRBV20-1
d_gene: NA
CDR3aa: CSASLTANEQFF
CDR3nt: TGCAGTGCTAGCCTCACTGCCAATGAGCAGTTCTTC

len: 15
j_gene: TRBJ2-5
abundance: NA
v_gene: TRBV15
d_gene: TRBD2
CDR3aa: CATSRVPSGSETQYF
CDR3nt: TGTGCCACCAGCAGAGTGCCTAGCGGGAGCGAGACCCAGTACTTC

len: 18
j_gene: TRBJ2-3
abundance: few
v_gene: TRBV27
d_gene: TRBD2
CDR3aa: CASSSPGLAGGFLDTQYF
CDR3nt: TGTGCCAGCAGTTCGCCGGGACTAGCGGGAGGTTTTTTAGATACGCAGTATTTT

len: 14
j_gene: TRBJ1-2
abundance: few
v_gene: TRBV5-4
d_gene: TRBD1
CDR3aa: CASSFRDRGVGYTF
CDR3nt: TGTGCCAGCAGCTTCCGGGACAGGGGAGTCGGCTACACCTTC

len: 19
j_gene: TRBJ2-7
abundance: NA
v_gene: TRBV7-2
d_gene: TRBD2
CDR3aa: CASRFAPGLAEKRPYEQYF
CDR3nt: TGTGCCAGCCGCTTCGCCCCGGGACTAGCGGAAAAGAGGCCCTACGAGCAGTACTTC

len: 14
j_gene: TRBJ1-5
abundance: few
v_gene: TRBV20-1
d_gene: NA
CDR3aa: CSASTDKSNQPQHF
CDR3nt: TGCAGTGCGAGCACAGACAAATCCAATCAGCCCCAGCATTTT

len: 16
j_gene: TRBJ2-1
abundance: NA
v_gene: TRBV21-1
d_gene: NA
CDR3aa: CASSKWYRGLRDEQFF
CDR3nt: TGTGCCAGCAGCAAATGGTACAGGGGGCTGAGGGATGAGCAGTTCTTC

len: 17
j_gene: TRBJ1-5
abundance: few
v_gene: TRBV5-8
d_gene: TRBD1
CDR3aa: CASSISPRQGASQPQHF
CDR3nt: TGTGCCAGCAGCATCTCACCGCGACAGGGGGCCTCTCAGCCCCAGCATTTT

len: 14
j_gene: TRBJ2-2
abundance: many
v_gene: TRBV7-3
d_gene: NA
CDR3aa: CASSSRGPPGELFF
CDR3nt: TGTGCCAGCAGCTCCCGGGGGCCCCCAGGGGAGCTGTTTTTT

len: 14
j_gene: TRBJ2-5
abundance: NA
v_gene: TRBV10-3
d_gene: NA
CDR3aa: CAINIGLLGETQYF
CDR3nt: TGTGCCATCAATATCGGACTTCTAGGAGAGACCCAGTACTTC

len: 15
j_gene: TRBJ2-1
abundance: few
v_gene: TRBV12-3/TRBV12-4
d_gene: NA
CDR3aa: CASSLQAGRYNEQFF
CDR3nt: TGTGCCAGCAGTTTACAGGCAGGGCGTTACAATGAGCAGTTCTTC

len: 14
j_gene: TRBJ2-7
abundance: NA
v_gene: TRBV5-6
d_gene: NA
CDR3aa: CASSLGAAFAEQYF
CDR3nt: TGTGCCAGCAGCTTAGGGGCAGCCTTCGCCGAGCAGTACTTC

len: 14
j_gene: TRBJ2-2
abundance: NA
v_gene: TRBV7-2
d_gene: TRBD1
CDR3aa: CASSGTGVTGELFF
CDR3nt: TGTGCCAGCAGCGGGACAGGGGTCACCGGGGAGCTGTTTTTT

len: 14
j_gene: TRBJ1-2
abundance: few
v_gene: TRBV19
d_gene: NA
CDR3aa: CASSMHRRGDGYTF
CDR3nt: TGTGCCAGTAGTATGCATCGAAGGGGAGATGGCTACACCTTC